This T cell receptor (beta chain) is from a study of T cell changes during pregnancy in multiple sclerosis. Sequenced by immunoSEQ multiplex PCR; TCRdb stores in-frame clones only, minus some. Of approximately 20,000 clones listed, approximately 90% were seen once; the top ten hold 0.55% to 0.8%. Germline V gives CDR1 MNHEY, CDR2 SMNVEV (reference sequence). The CDR3 extends over 16 amino acids. V was pared by 3 bases and J by 0 bases, with 15 bases between. Material: CD4+ T cells from peripheral blood mononuclear cells, obtained in the third trimester of pregnancy. The sequence was obtained from a female donor with multiple sclerosis, enrolled in a pregnancy study. The rearrangement uses TRBV27 and TRBJ2-7; the D gene is possibly TRBD2 (7 bases). CDR3 region: CASSFWGGAYSYEQYF. CDR3 DNA sequence: TGTGCCAGCAGTTTTTGGGGGGGGGCCTACTCCTACGAGCAGTACTTC.